These T cell receptor beta chains were read from a single sample in a study of neurological immune-mediated disorders. TCRdb reprocessed the 5' RACE reads via MiXCR and lists one record per CDR3 protein. This table holds some 20,000 distinct CDR3 sequences, approximately 7.9% found once. The sequencing sample was made of CD8+ T cells from blood. These receptor sequences come from a woman younger than 45 with HTLV-1-associated myelopathy (HAM/TSP). CDR3s include the opening cysteine and the closing phenylalanine or tryptophan. D genes are given only for firm matches. The size entry is marked missing in some rows and otherwise reads once, few, many or a size class.

size: many; D: .; V: TRBV5-5; J: TRBJ1-5; DNA: TGTGCCAGCAGCTTGTCCCACAGCATTTCCAACCCAAATCAGCCCCAGCATTTT; CDR3: CASSLSHSISNPNQPQHF
size: many; D: .; V: TRBV5-5; J: TRBJ1-5; DNA: TGTGCCAGCAGCTTGGGAGACCTACAGGGCCCCAATCAGCCCCAGCATTTT; CDR3: CASSLGDLQGPNQPQHF
size: many; D: TRBD2; V: TRBV6-4; J: TRBJ2-1; DNA: TGTGCCAGCAGTCCCGGACTAGGAGCCTACAATGAGCAGTTCTTC; CDR3: CASSPGLGAYNEQFF
size: many; D: TRBD2; V: TRBV19; J: TRBJ2-1; DNA: TGTGCCAGTAAAATAGTTAGCGGGGGGGCGGATGAGCAGTTCTTC; CDR3: CASKIVSGGADEQFF
size: many; D: .; V: TRBV20-1; J: TRBJ1-5; DNA: TGCAGTGCTAGAGATGAGGGGGAGCCCCAGCATTTT; CDR3: CSARDEGEPQHF
size: many; D: TRBD1; V: TRBV5-1; J: TRBJ2-1; DNA: TGCGCCAGCAGCTTGGCGGGCAGGGGGCCTTACAATGAGCAGTTCTTC; CDR3: CASSLAGRGPYNEQFF
size: many; D: .; V: TRBV15; J: TRBJ1-2; DNA: TGTGCCACCAGCAGAGGAGGGGTGTCGGAGGATGGCTACACCTTC; CDR3: CATSRGGVSEDGYTF
size: .; D: .; V: TRBV15; J: TRBJ2-7; DNA: TGTGCCACCAGCAGCTTCGGCTGGACAGAACTCTACGAGCAGTACTTC; CDR3: CATSSFGWTELYEQYF
size: many; D: .; V: TRBV20-1; J: TRBJ2-7; DNA: TGCAGTGCTAGGAAGGACAACTCCTACGAGCAGTACTTC; CDR3: CSARKDNSYEQYF
size: many; D: TRBD2; V: TRBV5-1; J: TRBJ2-1; DNA: TGCGCCAGCAGCGTGACGACTAGCGGGGACTCCAATGAGCAGTTCTTC; CDR3: CASSVTTSGDSNEQFF
size: many; D: .; V: TRBV7-9; J: TRBJ1-4; DNA: TGTGCCAGCAGCTTACTGAGGGGTTACGATAATGAAAAACTGTTTTTT; CDR3: CASSLLRGYDNEKLFF
size: many; D: TRBD2; V: TRBV20-1; J: TRBJ2-3; DNA: TGCAGTGCTTTAAGCGGGGGCACAGATACGCAGTATTTT; CDR3: CSALSGGTDTQYF
size: many; D: TRBD1; V: TRBV20-1; J: TRBJ1-2; DNA: TGCAGTGCTAGAGATCCCCGGGACAGGGGCCCTCGGACTTATGGCTACACCTTC; CDR3: CSARDPRDRGPRTYGYTF
size: many; D: TRBD1; V: TRBV6-4; J: TRBJ1-1; DNA: TGTGCCAGCAGTGAAGGGACAGGGGTTGGGAGAGCTTTCTTT; CDR3: CASSEGTGVGRAFF
size: many; D: TRBD1; V: TRBV6-1; J: TRBJ1-5; DNA: TGTGCCAGCAGTGAAGCAGAGGGGGCCCCCAATCAGCCCCAGCATTTT; CDR3: CASSEAEGAPNQPQHF
size: many; D: .; V: TRBV27; J: TRBJ1-6; DNA: TGTGCCAGCAGTTTGGCGGGTAATTCACCCCTCCACTTT; CDR3: CASSLAGNSPLHF
size: many; D: .; V: TRBV5-1; J: TRBJ2-1; DNA: TGCGCCAGCAGTCGGGGTGCCGCGGAGCAGTTCTTC; CDR3: CASSRGAAEQFF
size: many; D: .; V: TRBV20-1; J: TRBJ2-1; DNA: TGCAGTGCTTCCCACAGCCCACCTCACAATGAGCAGTTCTTC; CDR3: CSASHSPPHNEQFF
size: many; D: TRBD2; V: TRBV3-1; J: TRBJ2-3; DNA: TGTGCCAGCAGCCAAGATGGGACTAGCGGGGGCACAGATACGCAGTATTTT; CDR3: CASSQDGTSGGTDTQYF
size: many; D: .; V: TRBV27; J: TRBJ2-7; DNA: TGTGCCAGCAGTCCCCCCGTAGGCGAGCAGTACTTC; CDR3: CASSPPVGEQYF
size: many; D: .; V: TRBV11-2; J: TRBJ2-1; DNA: TGTGCCAGCAGCGGTCCGACACCCTACAATGAGCAGTTCTTC; CDR3: CASSGPTPYNEQFF
size: many; D: TRBD2; V: TRBV4-2; J: TRBJ2-3; DNA: TGTGCCAGCAGCCAAGATCCGCGGGCGGGGGGGCCGGTAGATACGCAGTATTTT; CDR3: CASSQDPRAGGPVDTQYF
size: many; D: .; V: TRBV7-9; J: TRBJ1-1; DNA: TGTGCCAGCAGCTTGGGGGCCATTGAAGCTTTCTTT; CDR3: CASSLGAIEAFF
size: many; D: .; V: TRBV7-8; J: TRBJ2-7; DNA: TGTGCCAGCCATTCGGGGTCAACCTACGAGCAGTACTTC; CDR3: CASHSGSTYEQYF
size: .; D: .; V: TRBV30; J: TRBJ2-2; DNA: TGTGCCTGGAGCCACCACACCGGGGAGCTGTTTTTT; CDR3: CAWSHHTGELFF
size: many; D: .; V: TRBV20-1; J: TRBJ2-7; DNA: TGCAGTGCGCAGGGCGTTTCCTACGAGCAGTACTTC; CDR3: CSAQGVSYEQYF
size: many; D: .; V: TRBV12-3/TRBV12-4; J: TRBJ1-1; DNA: TGTGCCAGCAGTTTGGGCAGGGTAACTGAAGCTTTCTTT; CDR3: CASSLGRVTEAFF
size: many; D: .; V: TRBV5-1; J: TRBJ1-2; DNA: TGCGCCAGCAGCTTGTCCCACGGGCAGGGTGGCTACACCTTC; CDR3: CASSLSHGQGGYTF
size: many; D: TRBD2; V: TRBV11-2; J: TRBJ2-7; DNA: TGTGCCAGCACCATAGACATGGGCGGGGGGTACGAGCAGTACTTC; CDR3: CASTIDMGGGYEQYF
size: many; D: .; V: TRBV9; J: TRBJ1-3; DNA: TGTGCCAGCGGGGACACCATATATTTT; CDR3: CASGDTIYF
size: many; D: .; V: TRBV29-1; J: TRBJ1-1; DNA: TGCAGCGCGGACAGTGACGTTACTGAAGCTTTCTTT; CDR3: CSADSDVTEAFF
size: many; D: .; V: TRBV6-1; J: TRBJ2-6; DNA: TGTGCCAGCAGTGAGTGGGGTTCGTCTGGGGCCAACGTCCTGACTTTC; CDR3: CASSEWGSSGANVLTF
size: few; D: .; V: TRBV5-1; J: TRBJ2-7; DNA: TGCGCCAGCAGCCTGGGAAGGGGCCCCTACGAGCAGTACTTC; CDR3: CASSLGRGPYEQYF
size: many; D: TRBD1; V: TRBV20-1; J: TRBJ2-7; DNA: TGCAGTGCTAGGGACAGGTACTACGAGCAGTACTTC; CDR3: CSARDRYYEQYF
size: .; D: .; V: TRBV12-2; J: TRBJ2-1; DNA: TGTGCAAGTCGCTTAAACGGGATGGATTGTAATGAGCAGTTCTTC; CDR3: CASRLNGMDCNEQFF
size: many; D: .; V: TRBV7-9; J: TRBJ2-5; DNA: TGTGCCAGCAGCTTAGCAGAAGAGACCCAGTACTTC; CDR3: CASSLAEETQYF
size: many; D: TRBD2; V: TRBV20-1; J: TRBJ2-3; DNA: TGCAGTGCTAGAGATGACTTAGCGGGGGGCACAGATACGCAGTATTTT; CDR3: CSARDDLAGGTDTQYF
size: medium-sized; D: .; V: TRBV5-1; J: TRBJ2-1; DNA: TGCGCCAGCAGCTTGGGGAGAGGGGCCTCCTACAATGAGCAGTTCTTC; CDR3: CASSLGRGASYNEQFF
size: medium-sized; D: TRBD1; V: TRBV5-1; J: TRBJ2-7; DNA: TGCGCCAGCAGCTCGCTTCCGGGACAGGGGGCCTACGAGCAGTACTTC; CDR3: CASSSLPGQGAYEQYF
size: many; D: TRBD1; V: TRBV27; J: TRBJ2-3; DNA: TGTGCCAGCAGTTCCGCCCCTGGACAGGCCCTAAGCACAGATACGCAGTATTTT; CDR3: CASSSAPGQALSTDTQYF
size: many; D: .; V: TRBV5-5; J: TRBJ2-1; DNA: TGTGCCAGCAGCTTGAAGAGTTACAATGAGCAGTTCTTC; CDR3: CASSLKSYNEQFF
size: many; D: .; V: TRBV3-1; J: TRBJ2-7; DNA: TGTGCCAGCAGCCAAGAGGCAGGGACGGTTGCCTACGAGCAGTACTTC; CDR3: CASSQEAGTVAYEQYF